This T cell receptor (beta chain) is from a study of T cell clonality in common variable immunodeficiency (dated by TCRdb to the mid-2010s). General conclusions and limits of the study: The authors noted that sequencing repertoires of T cell subpopulations would be needed to clarify what caused the increased clonality in CVID. CVID subjects shared fewer TCRbeta clones with each other than healthy controls did (p < 0.0001). Despite equal DNA input, controls averaged about 79,000 unique sequences per sample versus about 32,000 in CVID samples. CVID TCRbeta sequences were reported to have fewer deletions and N-nucleotide insertions and to lack highly modified clones with 13 or more V deletions. Correlations of repertoire features with clinical complications were constrained by heterogeneity among patients within the CVID cohort. Compared with healthy controls, CVID subjects showed increased TCRbeta clonality (t-test p = 0.018), a feature most characteristic of about a third of subjects.

Taken from cysteine to phenylalanine, the CDR3 has 13 residues. The DNA has 30 bases, all within the CDR3, and is read from base 1. From V the trimming removes 7 bases and from J it removes 6 bases, while the gene matches leave 6 bases of the junction unaccounted for. The germline V gene (reference sequence) sets CDR1 to LNHDA and CDR2 to SQIVND. Most CVID patients and most healthy controls were of Caucasian heritage. From each donor, about 5 to 8.5 ml of heparinized peripheral whole blood was collected. TCRbeta CDR3 repertoires were sequenced from genomic DNA of adults with common variable immune deficiency (CVID) and healthy adult controls. There were around 22 healthy adult volunteers in the control group (12 female and 10 or so male), ranging in age from about 23 to 66 years, with a mean age of roughly 35. Diluted blood was subjected to density centrifugation over Hypaque 1077 or Ficoll-Paque for isolation of peripheral blood mononuclear cells. Genomic DNA was obtained from unsorted mononuclear cells through either Qiagen column purification or a centrifugation-based method.

This clone was detected ten times or more. It lacks a known antigen. The sequence runs out 3 residues before the end of the CDR3; the remainder is reconstructed from the germline J gene. For sequencing input, CVID and control samples contributed equivalent amounts of genomic DNA. For every sample, a 60 bp segment covering the rearranged TCRbeta CDR3 region was amplified and then sequenced. TCRbeta amplification used the immunoSEQ assay, a bias-corrected multiplex PCR with high-throughput sequencing. Per the authors' processing: Every unique nucleotide sequence was considered a clone and was annotated with V, D and J genes, copy number and frequency. Sequences were labeled productive if in frame, and non-productive if out of frame or containing stop codons. As previously described, clonality was calculated on the basis of Shannon's entropy. The predicted amino acid sequences of productive clones were used to derive mean CDR3 Kyte-Doolittle hydropathy. Scaled V gene usage was hierarchically clustered using Manhattan distance and complete linkage with the R hclust function. Sharing of clones by CDR3 amino acid sequence was evaluated through resampling of 12 repertoires per group over 100 rounds. The repertoires were searched for about 70 published EBV-specific TCRbeta sequences and about 240 published CMV-specific TCRbeta sequences. Two CVID samples that yielded fewer than 10,000 sequences were excluded from the analysis, so 42 CVID repertoires were retained. TCRdb carries this immuneACCESS record with in-frame sequences only. Its versions omit some clonotypes, under half of them owing to an unresolved V gene in the studies checked, with the rest unexplained. D and trimming come from the DNA, and the V and J calls and clone size come from that table. The table for this sample lists some 64,000 clones, none of them counted only once. About 1.7% of the sample lies in the top ten.

Sequenced sample: peripheral blood mononuclear cells. The chain links TRBV19 with TRBJ2-4, and 7 junctional nucleotides match TRBD2. The sequence was obtained from a person aged 18 to 75 in good health. The CDR3 sequence is CASNPSGGNIQYF. CDR3 bases read: TGTGCCAGTAATCCCTCGGGGGGAAACATT.